The 9 T cell receptor beta chains listed next were all sequenced from one sample in a study of T-cell memory formation after mild COVID-19 (dated by TCRdb to the early 2020s). The library was produced with 5' RACE. Instrument used: Illumina NovaSeq 6000. The raw public reads went through TCRdb reprocessing: fastp at Q25, MiXCR clone calling, in-frame beta chains kept. Identical CDR3 protein sequences are pooled into one entry, listed with their most common genes and DNA. In all, the sample holds fewer than 200,000 distinct CDR3 sequences, and roughly 18% of those were seen once. In total, the top ten clones hold roughly 3.7% of the sample. Sample: PBMCs or a T cell subset sorted from them (not recorded which). The receptor set was obtained from a man aged 18 to 35 who had mild COVID-19 (a few samples of this study predate the infection). The sample titles of this study are shuffled in the database, so cell type and time point are left out; the donor was told from shared clones.

This clonotype was counted between two and nine times. The chain couples TRBV7-2 to TRBJ2-5, with 9 bases aligning to TRBD2. V lost 2 bases and J lost 2; bases outside the gene matches: 15. Germline V gene lookup returns CDR1 SGHTA and CDR2 FQGNSA. CDR3 length: 19 amino acids. CDR3: CASSLLGHWTSAPQETQYF. The CDR3 bases are TGTGCCAGCAGCTTATTGGGCCACTGGACTAGCGCACCTCAAGAGACCCAGTACTTC.

The chain combines TRBV25-1 with TRBJ1-1; D possibly corresponds to TRBD1 (5 bases). This CDR3 is built from 14 residues. Germline V gene lookup returns CDR1 MGHDK and CDR2 SYGVNS. V was shortened by 2 bases and J by 1 base, with 8 bases between the two germline ends. This chain's CDR3 is CASSERGGNTEAFF. The CDR3 coding sequence is TGTGCCAGCAGTGAACGGGGGGGGAACACTGAAGCTTTCTTT.

There are a few counts of this clonotype. V usage is TRBV5-6 and J usage is TRBJ1-2; 7 bases agree with TRBD1. J was trimmed by 6 bases and V by 5 bases; bases with no gene match: 7. The CDR3 runs to 13 residues. Germline CDR1 and CDR2: SGHDT and YYEEEE. The DNA of the CDR3 is TGTGCCAGCAGGAAACAGGGGCCCCATGGCTACACCTTC. Residues: CASRKQGPHGYTF. The complete variable domain, with remaining parts taken from reference TRBV5-6 and TRBJ1-2, reads DAGVTQSPTHLIKTRGQQVTLRCSPKSGHDTVSWYQQALGQGPQFIFQYYEEEERQRGNFPDRFSGHQFPNYSSELNVNALLLGDSALYLCASRKQGPHGYTFGSGTRLTVV.

V is TRBV18 and J is TRBJ2-5; 10 bases map to TRBD1. This CDR3 is 16 amino acids long. Germline values: CDR1 KGHSH, CDR2 LQKENI. Trimming removed 1 base from V and 3 bases from J; junction bases left unmatched: 5. The CDR3 region has the DNA TGTGCCAGCTCACCACGCCCCGGGACAGGGGAAGAGACCCAGTACTTC. This sequence encodes CASSPRPGTGEETQYF.

This clonotype was seen more than once but under ten times. The V gene is TRBV11-2, the J gene TRBJ2-2; D is unclear. CDR1 SGHAT and CDR2 FQNNGV come from the germline V gene. Trimming removed 6 bases from V and 7 bases from J, with 9 bases in between. The CDR3 totals 12 residues. CDR3 in amino acids: CASRRMSGELFF. CDR3 nucleotides: TGTGCCAGCAGGAGAATGAGCGGGGAGCTGTTTTTT.

This clonotype was seen only a few times. The CDR3 bases are TGCAGTGCTCACTCCGCAAGCGGGGGGGCAGATACGCAGTATTTT. This translates into CSAHSASGGADTQYF. This chain links TRBV20-1 with TRBJ2-3; 10 bases fit TRBD2. Germline V gene data show CDR1 as DFQATT and CDR2 as SNEGSKA (reference sequence). The CDR3 loop spans 15 amino acids. J gave up 4 bases and V 5 bases, and 9 bases lay outside the gene matches.

The table lists this clonotype with a few counts. V is TRBV27 and J is TRBJ2-3; tentatively, D is TRBD2 (7 bases). In germline, CDR1 is MNHEY, CDR2 SMNVEV (reference sequence). V shed 8 bases and J shed 7 bases, with 16 bases lying between them. The CDR3 spans 13 residues. CDR3 protein: CASQGGGRNTQYF. DNA of the CDR3: TGTGCCAGCCAAGGGGGGGGGCGTAATACGCAGTATTTT.

V usage is TRBV19 and J usage is TRBJ2-2; D ambiguous. CDR1 is LNHDA, CDR2 SQIVND, per germline (reference sequence). V lost 6 bases to trimming and J lost 4 bases, with 18 bases between them. CDR3 length: 16 amino acids. This CDR3 is CASRQAGGTSTGELFF. The DNA for the CDR3 is TGTGCCAGTAGACAAGCAGGCGGTACGAGCACCGGGGAGCTGTTTTTT.

The chain joins TRBV28 to TRBJ2-5, with no clear D. The CDR3 runs to 13 residues. Germline CDR1 reads MDHEN; CDR2 reads SYDVKM. Trimming removed 5 bases from V and 5 bases from J, with 12 bases in between. CDR3 DNA sequence: TGTGCCAGCAGTCCCGTTGCCTTGGAGACCCAGTACTTC. Translating gives CASSPVALETQYF.